These 30 T cell receptor beta chains came from one sample sequenced in a study of blood T cell repertoires in COVID-19. Sequencing was performed with immunoSEQ multiplex PCR; in TCRdb, only in-frame clones are kept and a portion is missing. Of 150,000 to 250,000 clones in the sample, 82% were seen once. Sequenced: PBMCs or T cells enriched from blood (not recorded which). The receptors originated from a man between 35 and 55 years old who had recovered from COVID-19.

The chain carries TRBV21-1 and TRBJ1-3; the table names TRBD1, a call not compared with the DNA. TRBV21-1 is a pseudogene locus. The CDR3 runs 13 residues. The CDR3: CASMGDSGNTIYF. The CDR3 DNA sequence: TGTGCCAGCATGGGCGACTCTGGAAACACCATATATTTT.

This clone was found a few times. J is TRBJ1-1 and V is TRBV2; D unresolved. The CDR3 runs 15 residues. Germline-derived CDR1 and CDR2 are SNHLY and FYNNEI. Trimming pared 2 bases from V and 0 bases from J, leaving 10 bases between. The CDR3 DNA follows: TGTGCCAGCAGTGAAAGGCAGGTCCTGAACACTGAAGCTTTCTTT. Protein product: CASSERQVLNTEAFF.

The chain links TRBV30 to TRBJ1-2, with D uncertain. The CDR3 loop spans 12 amino acids. Between the trimmed V and J ends, which lost 2 bases and 4 bases, there was a span of 8 bases. Germline CDR1 and CDR2: GTSNPN and SVGIG (reference sequence). The CDR3: CAWSSTSYGYTF. As DNA, the CDR3 is TGTGCCTGGAGTTCCACTAGCTATGGCTACACCTTC.

This clone has just one count. The chain uses TRBV27 and TRBJ1-6; 10 nucleotides line up with TRBD1. The CDR3 runs to 16 residues. The V segment lost 6 bases and the J segment 7 bases; nucleotides outside the gene matches: 9. Per germline, CDR1 MNHEY and CDR2 SMNVEV (reference sequence). The CDR3 coding sequence is TGTGCCAGCAGCCCGGGGGGACAGGGGTGGAATTCACCCCTCCACTTT. Translated, it gives CASSPGGQGWNSPLHF.

The V and J genes are TRBV13 and TRBJ2-7; TRBD1 matches at 8 bases. This CDR3 spans 15 amino acids. Germline CDR1 and CDR2: PRHDT and FYEKMQ (reference sequence). J gave up 5 bases and V 6 bases, and 12 bases lay outside the gene matches. The chain's CDR3 is CASRFRQGLTNEQYF. As DNA, the CDR3 is TGTGCCAGCAGATTCCGACAGGGGCTGACGAACGAGCAGTACTTC.

This clone has more than one count but fewer than ten. The gene calls are TRBV29-1 and TRBJ2-5, with 12 nucleotides matching TRBD2. The CDR3 runs to 17 residues. The V gene's germline CDR1 is SQVTM and CDR2 ANQGSEA. V trimming: 3 bases; J trimming: 4 bases; junction bases outside the gene matches: 12. The chain's CDR3 is CSVDGLAGFGDGETQYF. As DNA, the CDR3 is TGCAGCGTTGACGGACTAGCGGGATTTGGTGATGGAGAGACCCAGTACTTC.

Comment on this clone: Other nucleotide sequences in the sample specify the same CDR3. For the CDR3, the DNA is TGTGCCAGCAGTGGACTAGCGGGAGTAACAGATACGCAGTATTTT. Translating gives CASSGLAGVTDTQYF. The chain joins TRBV2 to TRBJ2-3; the match to TRBD2 covers 12 bases. Trimming at V came to 4 bases and at J to 3 bases, leaving 2 bases not matched to a gene. CDR1 SNHLY and CDR2 FYNNEI come from the germline V gene. This CDR3 contains 15 residues. The whole variable domain, filled in from reference TRBV2 and TRBJ2-3, reads EPEVTQTPSHQVTQMGQEVILRCVPISNHLYFYWYRQILGQKVEFLVSFYNNEISEKSEIFDDQFSVERPDGSNFTLKIRSTKLEDSAMYFCASSGLAGVTDTQYFGPGTRLTVL.

This clone was counted a single time. The gene calls are TRBV4-3 and TRBJ1-1; D gene unclear. V was clipped by 4 bases and J by 0 bases, with 9 bases between them. Germline values: CDR1 LGHNA, CDR2 YSLEER. The CDR3 consists of 14 residues. CDR3: CASSLELMNTEAFF. CDR3 in DNA: TGCGCCAGCAGCCTTGAGTTAATGAACACTGAAGCTTTCTTT.

The rearrangement links TRBV5-1 to TRBJ2-3; D is perhaps TRBD1 (6 bases). Per the germline V gene, CDR1 is SGHRS and CDR2 is YFSETQ. Trimming cost V 2 bases and J 6 bases, with 13 bases left between them. The CDR3 spans 14 residues. CDR3 nucleotide sequence: TGCGCCAGCAGCTTAACACAGGGTGAGGATACGCAGTATTTT. Its protein is CASSLTQGEDTQYF.

The gene calls are TRBV11-2 and TRBJ2-1, with a possible D match to TRBD2 (5 bases). Germline V gene sequence: CDR1 SGHAT, CDR2 FQNNGV. V was pared by 1 base and J by 0 bases, with 16 bases between. There are 18 residues in the CDR3. Here the CDR3 reads CASSLGLEVLSSYNEQFF. CDR3 DNA sequence: TGTGCCAGCAGCTTAGGGTTGGAGGTCTTATCCTCCTACAATGAGCAGTTCTTC.

V and J are TRBV9 and TRBJ1-2; a possible D gene is TRBD1 (6 bases). The CDR3 totals 14 residues. The V end lost 0 bases, the J end lost 10 bases, and 16 bases lay between the germline ends. Germline lookup yields CDR1 SGDLS and CDR2 YYNGEE. CDR3 sequence: CASSVGGTNSDYTF. CDR3 in DNA: TGTGCCAGCAGCGTAGGGGGGACAAATTCGGACTACACCTTC.

The chain has TRBV7-8 and TRBJ2-7; TRBD2 aligns across 8 bases. CDR3 length: 16 residues. V lost 4 bases, J lost 2 bases, and 10 bases stayed unmatched. The germline V gene encodes CDR1 SGHVS and CDR2 FQNEAQ. CDR3 nucleotides: TGTGCCAGCAGCTCCCTAGCGGGTCGTCAGACCTACGAGCAGTACTTC. As protein: CASSSLAGRQTYEQYF. Filled out from reference TRBV7-8 and TRBJ2-7, the complete variable domain reads GAGVSQSPRYKVAKRGQDVALRCDPISGHVSLFWYQQALGQGPEFLTYFQNEAQLDKSGLPSDRFFAERPEGSVSTLKIQRTQQEDSAVYLCASSSLAGRQTYEQYFGPGTRLTVT.

V usage is TRBV20-1 and J usage is TRBJ2-7; 9 positions match TRBD1. Germline V gene sequence: CDR1 DFQATT, CDR2 SNEGSKA (reference sequence). The V and J ends lost 3 bases and 4 bases, in that order; junction bases with no gene match: 7. There are 14 residues in the CDR3. CDR3 sequence: CSASRQGVGYEQYF. The CDR3 nucleotides are TGCAGTGCTAGTAGACAGGGGGTTGGGTACGAGCAGTACTTC.

The chain recombines TRBV30 with TRBJ1-5; no reliable D call. CDR1 and CDR2 from the germline V gene are GTSNPN and SVGIG (reference sequence). The CDR3 extends over 13 amino acids. The V and J ends lost 1 base and 7 bases respectively, with 11 bases between them. In DNA form, the CDR3 reads TGTGCCTGGAGTGGCCGGACGGGACAGCCCCAGCATTTT. Protein sequence: CAWSGRTGQPQHF.

The chain is built from TRBV4-2 and TRBJ1-4; 8 positions match TRBD1. The germline gives CDR1 LGHNA, CDR2 YNFKEQ. V shed 3 bases and J 3 bases; nucleotides not matched to a gene: 3. CDR3 size: 15 residues. The CDR3 loop is CASSQQGAANEKLFF. In DNA, the CDR3 is TGTGCCAGCAGCCAGCAGGGGGCCGCTAATGAAAAACTGTTTTTT.

The V call is TRBV3-1 (or the pseudogene TRBV3-2), the J call TRBJ1-2; 8 positions agree with TRBD1. This CDR3 region has 14 residues. The germline V gene encodes CDR1 LGHDT and CDR2 YNNKEL (reference sequence). V lost 3 bases to trimming and J lost 4 bases; unmatched junction nucleotides: 4. CDR3: CASSHETGVYGYTF. For the CDR3, the DNA is TGTGCCAGCAGCCACGAGACAGGGGTCTATGGCTACACCTTC.

In this sample, this clone turned up once. This rearrangement joins TRBV5-6 to TRBJ2-2, with 10 nucleotides matching TRBD2. V gave up 4 bases and J gave up 3 bases; unmatched junction bases: 3. Germline CDR1 reads SGHDT; CDR2 reads YYEEEE. The CDR3 sequence is 15 residues long. CDR3 sequence reads: CASSLGTSDTGELFF. CDR3 bases: TGTGCCAGCAGCCTCGGGACTAGCGACACCGGGGAGCTGTTTTTT.

CDR3 sequence (DNA): TGTGCCAGCTCACCGTACGAGGGAGGGCCGAATGAGCAGTTCTTC. Translating gives CASSPYEGGPNEQFF. The V call is TRBV18, the J call TRBJ2-1; 7 bases align to TRBD2. This CDR3 is 15 amino acids long. Trimming removed 3 bases from V and 7 bases from J; junction bases left unmatched: 9. CDR1 is KGHSH and CDR2 is LQKENI in the germline V gene. The full variable domain, with the rest looked up from reference TRBV18 and TRBJ2-1, is NAGVMQNPRHLVRRRGQEARLRCSPMKGHSHVYWYRQLPEEGLKFMVYLQKENIIDESGMPKERFSAEFPKEGPSILRIQQVVRGDSAAYFCASSPYEGGPNEQFFGPGTRLTVL.

In this sample, this clone turned up a few times. The chain is built from TRBV10-3 and TRBJ1-6; D is uncertain. The germline V gene encodes CDR1 ENHRY and CDR2 SYGVKD. The CDR3 has 17 amino acids. Between the trimmed V and J ends, which lost 3 bases and 7 bases, there was a span of 19 bases. The CDR3 spells CAISDNLRASENSPLHF. CDR3 coding DNA: TGTGCCATCAGTGATAATTTAAGAGCGTCAGAGAATTCACCCCTCCACTTT.

This clone was detected only a few times. J is TRBJ2-1 and V is TRBV2, with TRBD2 identical over 8 bases. The junction had 8 bases not matched to a gene; V was cut back by 5 bases and J by 2 bases. This CDR3 region has 16 residues. CDR1 SNHLY and CDR2 FYNNEI come from the germline V gene. This CDR3 is CASSPPGLEAYNEQFF. For the CDR3, the DNA is TGTGCCAGCAGTCCTCCGGGACTAGAGGCCTACAATGAGCAGTTCTTC.

The genes are TRBV2 and TRBJ1-2; no clear D gene. Germline values: CDR1 SNHLY, CDR2 FYNNEI. The CDR3 contains 15 residues. Trimming took 2 bases from V and 14 from J, leaving 24 bases between them. The CDR3 is CASSERFRWQDSGTF. CDR3 DNA sequence: TGTGCCAGCAGTGAAAGGTTTCGTTGGCAGGATTCTGGAACCTTC.

V is TRBV11-2 and J is TRBJ2-1; D unresolved. The CDR3 totals 12 residues. The germline V and J ends were trimmed by 3 bases and 3 bases, with 3 bases remaining between them. Per the germline V gene, CDR1 is SGHAT and CDR2 is FQNNGV. Here the CDR3 DNA reads TGTGCCAGCAGCTTCGGCTACAATGAGCAGTTCTTC. It translates to CASSFGYNEQFF.

The rearrangement uses TRBV11-3 and TRBJ2-1; 9 positions agree with TRBD2. This CDR3 has 15 residues. Trimming took 3 bases from V and 6 from J; bases not matched to a gene: 6. Per germline, CDR1 SGHNT and CDR2 YENEEA. The CDR3 bases are TGTGCCAGCAGCTTCGGGGGACTAGCAAGCAATGAGCAGTTCTTC. Its protein product is CASSFGGLASNEQFF.

V usage is TRBV29-1 and J usage is TRBJ1-5; tentatively, D is TRBD1 (5 bases). From germline, CDR1 is SQVTM and CDR2 ANQGSEA. Between the trimmed V and J ends, which lost 6 bases and 3 bases, there was a span of 21 bases. CDR3 size: 16 residues. CDR3 DNA sequence: TGCAGCGTCCAAGATCGTGGAGGGGACCCCAATCAGCCCCAGCATTTT. This translates into CSVQDRGGDPNQPQHF. Looking up the rest from reference TRBV29-1 and TRBJ1-5 gives the full variable domain: SAVISQKPSRDICQRGTSLTIQCQVDSQVTMMFWYRQQPGQSLTLIATANQGSEATYESGFVIDKFPISRPNLTFSTLTVSNMSPEDSSIYLCSVQDRGGDPNQPQHFGDGTRLSIL.

J is TRBJ1-2 and V is TRBV6-5; 9 bases are shared with TRBD1. The CDR3 has 13 residues. V shed 7 bases and J 7 bases; nucleotides not matched to a gene: 7. CDR1 and CDR2 from the germline V gene are MNHEY and SVGAGI. DNA of the CDR3: TGTGCCAGCACCACAGGGACAGGGTTTGGCTACACCTTC. The encoded protein is CASTTGTGFGYTF.

The rearrangement links TRBV19 to TRBJ1-2; 7 positions agree with TRBD1. The CDR3 has 18 amino acids. With V trimmed by 2 bases and J by 4 bases, 16 bases remained unmatched. The germline V gene encodes CDR1 LNHDA and CDR2 SQIVND (reference sequence). DNA of the CDR3: TGTGCCAGTAGTATACCGCGGGACAGACTCCTTACTTCCTATGGCTACACCTTC. Translation: CASSIPRDRLLTSYGYTF.

The chain combines TRBV19 with TRBJ2-7; D might be TRBD2 (6 bases). V shed 7 bases and J shed 6 bases, with 19 bases lying between them. Germline CDR1 and CDR2: LNHDA and SQIVND (reference sequence). The length of the CDR3 is 14 residues. The CDR3 here is CASNINGGNGEQYF. In DNA form, the CDR3 reads TGTGCCAGTAATATCAACGGGGGTAATGGCGAGCAGTACTTC.

The chain couples TRBV3-1 (or the pseudogene TRBV3-2) to TRBJ1-1; no clear D. Trimming shortened V by 4 bases and J by 1 base, and 10 bases separated the two germline ends. Germline-derived CDR1 and CDR2 are LGHDT and YNNKEL (reference sequence). The CDR3 runs 14 residues. Written as DNA, the CDR3 is TGTGCCAGCAGCCTGATACAGTCGAACACTGAAGCTTTCTTT. This sequence encodes CASSLIQSNTEAFF.

The rearrangement joins TRBV30 to TRBJ1-2, with D unclear. The CDR3 runs to 13 residues. Germline assignment: CDR1 GTSNPN and CDR2 SVGIG (reference sequence). Trimming took off 4 bases at V and 4 bases at J, with 13 bases between the two ends. CDR3 coding DNA: TGTGCCTGGACCCCAGGTGCTCTCTATGGCTACACCTTC. Translation gives CAWTPGALYGYTF. The complete variable domain, with remaining parts taken from reference TRBV30 and TRBJ1-2, reads SQTIHQWPATLVQPVGSPLSLECTVEGTSNPNLYWYRQAAGRGLQLLFYSVGIGQISSEVPQNLSASRPQDRQFILSSKKLLLSDSGFYLCAWTPGALYGYTFGSGTRLTVV.

Only one count was recorded for this clone. This chain joins TRBV6-6 and TRBJ2-1; weak D call: TRBD1 (8 bases). The V and J ends lost 8 bases and 5 bases respectively, with 25 bases between them. CDR1 and CDR2 from the germline V gene are MNHNY and SVGAGI (reference sequence). The CDR3 contains 17 residues. CDR3 in DNA: TGTGCCAGCCGTCTATTCGGGGGGACAGGTATCCACAATGAGCAGTTCTTC. Amino acids: CASRLFGGTGIHNEQFF.